Each of the 19 T cell receptor beta chains below was sequenced from the same sample in a study of tissue T cells after allogeneic stem cell transplantation. Sequencing used immunoSEQ multiplex PCR; TCRdb keeps in-frame clones, though not all of them. The data contain more than 6,500 clones, approximately 54% of them singletons. Source: duodenum tissue, taken at autopsy. These receptors originate from a female donor at least 60 years old with lung cancer.

The V gene is TRBV19, the J gene TRBJ2-7, with D possibly being TRBD2 (5 bases). The germline CDR1 and CDR2 sequences are LNHDA and SQIVND (reference sequence). The CDR3 sequence is 15 residues long. V was pared by 4 bases and J by 0 bases, with 13 bases between. The CDR3 sequence is CASSKRVPSSYEQYF. CDR3 bases: TGTGCCAGTAGTAAGAGGGTTCCTTCCTCCTACGAGCAGTACTTC.

The V and J genes are TRBV5-6 and TRBJ1-3, with D possibly matching TRBD1 (6 bases). The germline V and J ends were trimmed by 4 bases and 1 base, with 21 bases remaining between them. The CDR3 consists of 18 residues. Germline CDR1 is SGHDT and CDR2 is YYEEEE. The CDR3 DNA reads as TGTGCCAGCAGCCCACTTGGAACAGGGTTACCTTCTGGAAACACCATATATTTT. It encodes CASSPLGTGLPSGNTIYF.

The V call is TRBV28, the J call TRBJ2-7; the D gene is possibly TRBD1 (5 bases). V shed 8 bases and J shed 9 bases, with 20 bases lying between them. CDR1 and CDR2 (germline): MDHEN, SYDVKM. This CDR3 has 13 amino acids. The CDR3 DNA is TGTGCCAGCGGCGTTCCCCCAGGGCTACGGCAGTACTTC. Encoded protein: CASGVPPGLRQYF. Full variable domain (rest looked up from reference TRBV28 and TRBJ2-7): DVKVTQSSRYLVKRTGEKVFLECVQDMDHENMFWYRQDPGLGLRLIYFSYDVKMKEKGDIPEGYSVSREKKERFSLILESASTNQTSMYLCASGVPPGLRQYFGPGTRLTVT.

This rearrangement joins TRBV11-3 to TRBJ2-1; TRBD2 might be the D (5 bases). Germline V gives CDR1 SGHNT, CDR2 YENEEA. The CDR3 is 17 residues long. With 5 bases removed from V and 0 bases from J, the gap between germline ends came to 17 bases. The CDR3 DNA reads as TGTGCCAGCAGCCCTAGGGAGACGATTAGCTCCTACAATGAGCAGTTCTTC. The encoded protein is CASSPRETISSYNEQFF.

This clone has just one count. The J gene is TRBJ1-3, the V gene TRBV5-6; no definite D call. The CDR3 extends over 11 amino acids. V gave up 0 bases and J gave up 6 bases, with 1 base separating them. Germline V gives CDR1 SGHDT, CDR2 YYEEEE. Written as DNA, the CDR3 is TGTGCCAGCAGCTTGGAAAACACCATATATTTT. Its protein is CASSLENTIYF.

The chain combines TRBV18 with TRBJ2-3; D may be TRBD1 (5 bases). Trimming removed 3 bases from V and 2 bases from J, with 12 bases in between. Germline V gene lookup returns CDR1 KGHSH and CDR2 LQKENI. There are 15 residues in the CDR3. The CDR3 is CASSPGQLTTDTQYF. The CDR3 nucleotides read TGTGCCAGCTCACCCGGACAACTAACCACAGATACGCAGTATTTT.

J is TRBJ1-4 and V is TRBV11-3; the match to TRBD1 covers 8 bases. This CDR3 is built from 17 residues. V lost 5 bases and J lost 0; bases outside the gene matches: 8. Germline V gives CDR1 SGHNT, CDR2 YENEEA. CDR3 sequence reads: CASSLQTGDATNEKLFF. In nucleotides, the CDR3 is TGTGCCAGCAGCCTCCAGACAGGGGATGCAACTAATGAAAAACTGTTTTTT.

J is TRBJ2-2 and V is TRBV7-2; D unresolved. The germline CDR1 and CDR2 sequences are SGHTA and FQGNSA. Trimming cost V 0 bases and J 6 bases, with 8 bases left between them. The CDR3 sequence is 14 residues long. The CDR3 region has the DNA TGTGCCAGCAGCTTAGCGCCGGGTTCCGGGGAGCTGTTTTTT. Translated, it gives CASSLAPGSGELFF.

The V and J genes are TRBV9 and TRBJ2-3; D is uncertain. Germline V CDR1 and CDR2: SGDLS, YYNGEE. The V and J ends lost 4 bases and 4 bases respectively, with 13 bases between them. The CDR3 covers 14 residues. For the CDR3, the DNA is TGTGCCAGCAGCCCCCGTCAGCTGGCAGATACGCAGTATTTT. It encodes CASSPRQLADTQYF. Full variable domain (rest looked up from reference TRBV9 and TRBJ2-3): DSGVTQTPKHLITATGQRVTLRCSPRSGDLSVYWYQQSLDQGLQFLIQYYNGEERAKGNILERFSAQQFPDLHSELNLSSLELGDSALYFCASSPRQLADTQYFGPGTRLTVL.

This rearrangement joins TRBV30 to TRBJ2-2; D possibly corresponds to TRBD2 (6 bases). Germline assignment: CDR1 GTSNPN and CDR2 SVGIG (reference sequence). V was clipped by 5 bases and J by 7 bases, with 17 bases between them. The CDR3 consists of 14 residues. CDR3 residues: CAWGGWGESGELFF. CDR3 bases: TGTGCCTGGGGAGGTTGGGGGGAGAGCGGGGAGCTGTTTTTT.

A note on this clone: This sample includes further DNA sequences coding for the same CDR3. This chain connects TRBV18 to TRBJ2-7; 10 bases are a match to TRBD1. With 3 bases clipped from V and 7 bases from J, the junction kept 6 bases outside the gene matches. The germline V gene has CDR1 KGHSH and CDR2 LQKENI. The CDR3 covers 14 residues. CDR3 DNA sequence: TGTGCCAGCTCACCTTCGGGACAGGGGAGAGAGCAGTACTTC. It is translated as CASSPSGQGREQYF.

This sequence joins TRBV3-1 (or the pseudogene TRBV3-2) and TRBJ1-3, with D possibly being TRBD1 (5 bases). Trimming removed 2 bases at V and 3 bases at J, with 17 bases between. Germline-derived CDR1 and CDR2 are LGHDT and YNNKEL (reference sequence). The CDR3 runs 17 residues. CDR3 DNA sequence: TGTGCCAGCAGCCAACCCCCGGGCAGGGTCTATGGAAACACCATATATTTT. Translation: CASSQPPGRVYGNTIYF.

The V and J genes are TRBV7-2 and TRBJ2-1; unclear D gene. The V end lost 5 bases, the J end lost 5 bases, and 7 bases lay between the germline ends. This CDR3 contains 12 residues. The germline V gene encodes CDR1 SGHTA and CDR2 FQGNSA. CDR3 coding DNA: TGTGCCAGCAGCACCTACAACAATGAGCAGTTCTTC. Protein sequence: CASSTYNNEQFF.

This clone was recorded a few times. The junction does not match germline at one end; this may be a read error. The chain joins TRBV6-6 to TRBJ2-7; 7 bases fit TRBD2. This CDR3 spans 19 amino acids. Germline V gene sequence: CDR1 MNHNY, CDR2 SVGAGI (reference sequence). The CDR3: CASSYSLADLAALGYEQYF. CDR3 in DNA: TGTGCCAGCAGCTACTCTCTAGCGGACCTCGCAGCATTGGGGTACGAGCAGTACTTC.

The chain links TRBV24-1 to TRBJ2-5; D gene uncertain. V was trimmed by 2 bases and J by 5 bases, leaving 23 bases between them. This CDR3 spans 18 amino acids. Germline V gene data show CDR1 as KGHDR and CDR2 as SFDVKD. The CDR3 spells CATSDWDCIGESRETQYF. The DNA of the CDR3 is TGTGCCACCAGTGATTGGGATTGTATTGGGGAAAGCCGGGAGACCCAGTACTTC.

The V call is TRBV5-1, the J call TRBJ1-2; maybe TRBD1 (6 bases). V was clipped by 0 bases and J by 0 bases, with 18 bases between them. Germline CDR1 and CDR2: SGHRS and YFSETQ. This CDR3 is built from 18 residues. CDR3 coding DNA: TGCGCCAGCAGCTTGGACACTAGGACAGCCCAAGCTAACTATGGCTACACCTTC. This codes for CASSLDTRTAQANYGYTF.

This sequence joins TRBV6-1 and TRBJ1-5; the D is unclear. Trimming removed 3 bases from V and 0 bases from J, with 9 bases in between. CDR1 is MNHNS, CDR2 SASEGT, per germline. This CDR3 is built from 15 residues. CDR3 coding DNA: TGTGCCAGCAGTGAGGTCACCACTAGCAATCAGCCCCAGCATTTT. Translation: CASSEVTTSNQPQHF.

In this sample, this clone turned up a few times. The chain recombines TRBV18 with TRBJ1-1; TRBD1 matches at 9 bases. Germline lookup yields CDR1 KGHSH and CDR2 LQKENI. The trim removed 1 base at V and 4 bases at J, leaving 7 bases unmatched. This CDR3 is 16 amino acids long. For the CDR3, the DNA is TGTGCCAGCTCACCACGGGTGACAGGGGGACGCACTGAAGCTTTCTTT. It encodes CASSPRVTGGRTEAFF.

Within the sample, this clone is medium-sized. V and J are TRBV15 and TRBJ1-2; 7 nucleotides align to TRBD1. Trimming took 7 bases from V and 6 from J; bases not matched to a gene: 11. Germline lookup yields CDR1 LNHNV and CDR2 YYDKDF (reference sequence). The CDR3 covers 14 residues. The CDR3 sequence: CATMVQDRRDGYTF. The CDR3 DNA reads TGTGCCACCATGGTCCAGGACAGGAGAGATGGCTACACCTTC.